The 21 T cell receptor beta chains in this list originate from one sample, sequenced in a study of T cell clones after liver transplantation (dated 2019 in TCRdb). Library construction relied on the immunoSEQ multiplex PCR assay. TCRdb mirrors the immuneACCESS table, restricted to in-frame sequences. Some clones are absent from its copies; in checked studies, under half trace to an unresolved V gene, and the reason for the others is unknown. The sample table lists about 80,000 clones, around four fifths of them with a count of one. In total, the top ten clones hold under 0.6% of the sample. Sample: CD4+ T cells from blood, taken around 45 months after liver transplant. These receptors originate from a human patient who received a liver transplant. Some T cells present after a transplant may be cells of the graft donor.

The chain has TRBV7-9 and TRBJ2-7, with 7 positions matching TRBD1. The CDR3 contains 15 residues. V was pared by 5 bases and J by 0 bases, with 7 bases of the junction left unmatched. The V gene's germline CDR1 is SEHNR and CDR2 FQNEAQ (reference sequence). The CDR3 region is CASSDRVPGSYEQYF. In DNA, the CDR3 is TGTGCCAGCAGCGACAGGGTCCCCGGCTCCTACGAGCAGTACTTC.

The chain links TRBV27 to TRBJ1-4; TRBD1 matches at 9 bases. Germline-derived CDR1 and CDR2 are MNHEY and SMNVEV (reference sequence). This CDR3 is 16 amino acids long. V was pared by 10 bases and J by 8 bases, with 17 bases of the junction left unmatched. This CDR3 reads CATLRVVRDRDEKLFF. The CDR3, as DNA: TGTGCCACCCTCCGTGTAGTCCGGGACAGGGACGAAAAACTGTTTTTT. Variable domain in full (rest from reference TRBV27 and TRBJ1-4): EAQVTQNPRYLITVTGKKLTVTCSQNMNHEYMSWYRQDPGLGLRQIYYSMNVEVTDKGDVPEGYKVSRKEKRNFPLILESPSPNQTSLYFCATLRVVRDRDEKLFFGSGTQLSVL.

J is TRBJ2-7 and V is TRBV7-3; TRBD1 matches 9 bases. Per germline, CDR1 SGHTA and CDR2 FQGTGA. CDR3 length: 14 residues. Trimming took 4 bases from V and 5 from J; bases not matched to a gene: 6. CDR3 nucleotide sequence: TGTGCCAGCAGCTACACAGGGGGCGAGGACGAGCAGTACTTC. Its protein product is CASSYTGGEDEQYF. Complete variable domain (other parts from reference TRBV7-3 and TRBJ2-7): GAGVSQTPSNKVTEKGKYVELRCDPISGHTALYWYRQSLGQGPEFLIYFQGTGAADDSGLPNDRFFAVRPEGSVSTLKIQRTERGDSAVYLCASSYTGGEDEQYFGPGTRLTVT.

This clone was observed a few times. The rearrangement links TRBV27 to TRBJ2-7; TRBD1 matches 11 bases. The germline gives CDR1 MNHEY, CDR2 SMNVEV (reference sequence). The CDR3 has 15 amino acids. V lost 3 bases and J lost 0; bases outside the gene matches: 1. The CDR3 loop is CASSFGQGASYEQYF. CDR3 nucleotides: TGTGCCAGCAGTTTCGGACAGGGGGCCTCCTACGAGCAGTACTTC.

The chain combines TRBV9 with TRBJ2-1; D unresolved. The CDR3 totals 12 residues. The V end lost 2 bases, the J end lost 6 bases, and 6 bases lay between the germline ends. Germline V CDR1 and CDR2: SGDLS, YYNGEE. CDR3 DNA sequence: TGTGCCAGCAGCGTTACCGGCAATGAGCAGTTCTTC. This sequence encodes CASSVTGNEQFF.

The J gene is TRBJ1-2, the V gene TRBV28; no clear D gene. Trimming cost V 1 base and J 8 bases, with 14 bases left between them. CDR1 and CDR2 from the germline V gene are MDHEN and SYDVKM. The CDR3 contains 14 residues. In DNA form, the CDR3 reads TGTGCCAGCAGTTTATCTTTGGACGGCCGAGGCTACACCTTC. Protein sequence: CASSLSLDGRGYTF.

This chain uses TRBV5-1 with TRBJ2-7; TRBD1 matches 7 bases. This CDR3 spans 14 amino acids. From germline, CDR1 is SGHRS and CDR2 YFSETQ. V trimming: 0 bases; J trimming: 5 bases; junction bases outside the gene matches: 5. CDR3 DNA: TGCGCCAGCAGCTTGGGACAGGGTATGAACGAGCAGTACTTC. Protein sequence: CASSLGQGMNEQYF.

The chain employs TRBV2 and TRBJ2-2, with a weak D call TRBD1 (6 bases). The CDR3 runs to 13 residues. The ends were cut back, 6 bases at V and 4 bases at J, with 9 bases in the middle. CDR1 is SNHLY and CDR2 is FYNNEI in the germline V gene. The chain's CDR3 is CASRSGATGELFF. In DNA, the CDR3 is TGTGCCAGCAGATCAGGGGCCACCGGGGAGCTGTTTTTT.

The sample holds one count of this clone. The chain links TRBV19 to TRBJ1-2; TRBD1 is a possible D gene (5 bases). The CDR3 consists of 15 residues. Germline lookup yields CDR1 LNHDA and CDR2 SQIVND (reference sequence). Trimming removed 4 bases from V and 0 bases from J, with 12 bases in between. The CDR3 DNA reads as TGTGCCAGTAGTACCAACGGGGCCACTAACTATGGCTACACCTTC. This codes for CASSTNGATNYGYTF.

The V gene is TRBV5-4, the J gene TRBJ1-5; D gene unclear. The V gene's germline CDR1 is SGHNT and CDR2 YYREEE (reference sequence). The ends were cut back, 0 bases at V and 9 bases at J, with 10 bases in the middle. This CDR3 has 13 amino acids. CDR3 region: CASSLDPTGPQHF. As DNA, the CDR3 is TGTGCCAGCAGCTTGGACCCGACGGGGCCCCAGCATTTT.

The chain carries TRBV29-1 and TRBJ1-1; no definite D call. The CDR3 extends over 12 amino acids. Germline V lookup: CDR1 SQVTM, CDR2 ANQGSEA. Trimming removed 5 bases at V and 1 base at J, with 8 bases between. The CDR3 DNA is TGCAGCGTTCGGCAGTCGAACACTGAAGCTTTCTTT. Residues: CSVRQSNTEAFF.

The J gene is TRBJ2-5, the V gene TRBV5-4; D not certain. This CDR3 region has 15 residues. Germline lookup yields CDR1 SGHNT and CDR2 YYREEE (reference sequence). V lost 0 bases to trimming and J lost 1 base, with 10 bases between them. The CDR3 nucleotides are TGTGCCAGCAGCTTGGGGGCTAGAGCCCAAGAGACCCAGTACTTC. It translates to CASSLGARAQETQYF.

This chain links TRBV5-4 with TRBJ2-2; D assignment may be TRBD1 or TRBD2 (7 bases each). The CDR3 consists of 17 residues. Germline CDR1 is SGHNT and CDR2 is YYREEE (reference sequence). The ends were cut back, 6 bases at V and 6 bases at J, with 24 bases in the middle. CDR3 DNA: TGTGCCAGCAACACTATGCCTGGCAGGGGGGGGGCCGGGGAGCTGTTTTTT. This encodes CASNTMPGRGGAGELFF.

This chain uses TRBV25-1 with TRBJ1-4; D is unresolved. V dropped 4 bases and J dropped 0 bases, with 12 bases sitting between them. Germline CDR1 reads MGHDK; CDR2 reads SYGVNS. CDR3 length: 16 residues. As DNA, the CDR3 is TGTGCCAGCAGTGGTCAGTGGATTGCAACTAATGAAAAACTGTTTTTT. Translated, it gives CASSGQWIATNEKLFF. Full variable domain (remainder filled in from reference TRBV25-1 and TRBJ1-4): EADIYQTPRYLVIGTGKKITLECSQTMGHDKMYWYQQDPGMELHLIHYSYGVNSTEKGDLSSESTVSRIRTEHFPLTLESARPSHTSQYLCASSGQWIATNEKLFFGSGTQLSVL.

The V gene is TRBV28, the J gene TRBJ1-5, with a tentative D call TRBD1 (5 bases). The CDR3 is 16 amino acids. V was pared by 7 bases and J by 2 bases, with 18 bases between. The germline CDR1 and CDR2 sequences are MDHEN and SYDVKM. The CDR3 coding sequence is TGTGCCAGCACCCTAGGAGGGGCACAGGGCAATCAGCCCCAGCATTTT. Protein product: CASTLGGAQGNQPQHF.

The sample holds a few counts of this clone. The J gene is TRBJ2-1, the V gene TRBV5-6, with D unclear. V lost 2 bases and J lost 5, with 14 bases in between. Looked up from germline, CDR1 is SGHDT and CDR2 is YYEEEE. The CDR3 totals 15 residues. This CDR3 is CASSLEQYLNNEQFF. The CDR3 nucleotides read TGTGCCAGCAGCTTAGAACAGTACCTAAACAATGAGCAGTTCTTC.

The chain is built from TRBV2 and TRBJ1-5, with TRBD1 matching over 9 bases. Per germline, CDR1 SNHLY and CDR2 FYNNEI. This CDR3 contains 14 residues. V lost 5 bases, J lost 7 bases, and 6 bases stayed unmatched. CDR3 protein: CASSPDRGGQPQHF. The CDR3 DNA follows: TGTGCCAGCAGTCCGGACAGGGGAGGACAGCCCCAGCATTTT.

The gene calls are TRBV28 and TRBJ2-7; D is perhaps TRBD1 (5 bases). CDR3 length: 13 amino acids. V lost 5 bases and J lost 3, with 11 bases in between. Germline CDR1 reads MDHEN; CDR2 reads SYDVKM. This chain's CDR3 is CASSPDRSYEQYF. In nucleotides, the CDR3 is TGTGCCAGCAGTCCCGACAGAAGCTACGAGCAGTACTTC.

This rearrangement joins TRBV15 to TRBJ2-7; 7 bases are a match to TRBD2. J was trimmed by 5 bases and V by 1 base; bases with no gene match: 5. The CDR3 loop spans 14 amino acids. The germline V gene has CDR1 LNHNV and CDR2 YYDKDF (reference sequence). The CDR3 sequence: CATSRVAGLNEQYF. The CDR3 coding sequence is TGTGCCACCAGCAGAGTAGCGGGTCTCAACGAGCAGTACTTC.

The V and J genes are TRBV28 and TRBJ2-7; 13 nucleotides line up with TRBD2. The length of the CDR3 is 14 residues. Germline V lookup: CDR1 MDHEN, CDR2 SYDVKM. The ends lost 6 bases at V and 9 bases at J; junction bases unmatched: 8. The chain's CDR3 is CASRLGLAGPGQYF. In DNA, the CDR3 is TGTGCCAGCAGACTGGGACTAGCGGGGCCTGGGCAGTACTTC.

This clone was observed a single time. The chain couples TRBV5-1 to TRBJ2-1; 7 bases match TRBD2. V was clipped by 2 bases and J by 2 bases; unmatched bases: 4. Germline lookup yields CDR1 SGHRS and CDR2 YFSETQ. This CDR3 is built from 15 residues. The CDR3 DNA reads TGCGCCAGCAGCTTATCCGGGACTACCTACAATGAGCAGTTCTTC. Its protein product is CASSLSGTTYNEQFF.